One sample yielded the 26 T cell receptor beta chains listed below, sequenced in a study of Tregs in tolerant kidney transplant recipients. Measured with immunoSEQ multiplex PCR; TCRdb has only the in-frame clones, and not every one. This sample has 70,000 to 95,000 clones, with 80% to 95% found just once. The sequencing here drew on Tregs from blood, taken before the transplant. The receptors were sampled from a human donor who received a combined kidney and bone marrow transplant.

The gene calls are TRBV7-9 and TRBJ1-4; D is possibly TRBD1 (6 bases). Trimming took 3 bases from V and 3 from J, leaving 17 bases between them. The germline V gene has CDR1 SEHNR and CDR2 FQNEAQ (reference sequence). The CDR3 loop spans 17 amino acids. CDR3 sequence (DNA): TGTGCCAGCAGCTTTACGGGAAGACAGGCAGCTAATGAAAAACTGTTTTTT. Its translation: CASSFTGRQAANEKLFF.

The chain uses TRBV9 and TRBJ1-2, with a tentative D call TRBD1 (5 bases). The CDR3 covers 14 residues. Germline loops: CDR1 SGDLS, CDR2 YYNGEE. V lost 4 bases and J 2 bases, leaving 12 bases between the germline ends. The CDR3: CASSPLGQNYGYTF. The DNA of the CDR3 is TGTGCCAGCAGCCCCCTGGGGCAGAACTATGGCTACACCTTC.

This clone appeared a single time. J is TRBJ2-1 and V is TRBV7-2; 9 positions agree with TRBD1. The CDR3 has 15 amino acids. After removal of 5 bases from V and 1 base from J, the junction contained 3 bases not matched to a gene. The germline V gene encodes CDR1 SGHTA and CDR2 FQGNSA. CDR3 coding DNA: TGTGCCAGCAGCCAGGACAGGGGATCCTACAATGAGCAGTTCTTC. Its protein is CASSQDRGSYNEQFF.

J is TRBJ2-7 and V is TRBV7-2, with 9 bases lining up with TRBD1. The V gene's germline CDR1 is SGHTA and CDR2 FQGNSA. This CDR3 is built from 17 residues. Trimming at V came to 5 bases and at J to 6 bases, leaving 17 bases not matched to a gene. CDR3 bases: TGTGCCAGCAGCCCCAGGGTCGGGACAGGGTCGTTCTCCGAGCAGTACTTC. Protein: CASSPRVGTGSFSEQYF.

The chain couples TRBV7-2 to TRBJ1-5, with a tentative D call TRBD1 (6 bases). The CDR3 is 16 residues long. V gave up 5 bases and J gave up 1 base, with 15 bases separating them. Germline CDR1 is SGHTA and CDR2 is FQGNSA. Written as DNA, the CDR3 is TGTGCCAGCAGCACCGCAGGGGCTGGGAGCAATCAGCCCCAGCATTTT. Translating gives CASSTAGAGSNQPQHF.

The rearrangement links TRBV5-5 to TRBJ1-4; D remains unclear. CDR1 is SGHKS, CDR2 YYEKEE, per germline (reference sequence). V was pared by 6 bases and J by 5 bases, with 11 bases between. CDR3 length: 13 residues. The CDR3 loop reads CASTPGPNEKLFF. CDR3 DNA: TGTGCCAGCACCCCTGGACCCAATGAAAAACTGTTTTTT. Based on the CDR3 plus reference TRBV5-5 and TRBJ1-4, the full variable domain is DAGVTQSPTHLIKTRGQQVTLRCSPISGHKSVSWYQQVLGQGPQFIFQYYEKEERGRGNFPDRFSARQFPNYSSELNVNALLLGDSALYLCASTPGPNEKLFFGSGTQLSVL.

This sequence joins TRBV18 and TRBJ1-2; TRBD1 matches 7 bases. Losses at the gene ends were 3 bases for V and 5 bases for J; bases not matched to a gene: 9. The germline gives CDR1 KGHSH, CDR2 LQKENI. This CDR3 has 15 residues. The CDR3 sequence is CASSPSQGIGYGYTF. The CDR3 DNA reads TGTGCCAGCTCACCCTCACAGGGGATTGGTTATGGCTACACCTTC. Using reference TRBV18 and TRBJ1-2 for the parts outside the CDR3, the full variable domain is NAGVMQNPRHLVRRRGQEARLRCSPMKGHSHVYWYRQLPEEGLKFMVYLQKENIIDESGMPKERFSAEFPKEGPSILRIQQVVRGDSAAYFCASSPSQGIGYGYTFGSGTRLTVV.

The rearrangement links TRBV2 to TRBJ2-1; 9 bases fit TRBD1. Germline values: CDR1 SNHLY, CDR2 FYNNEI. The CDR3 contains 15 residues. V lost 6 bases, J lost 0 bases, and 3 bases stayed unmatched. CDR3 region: CASSEQGASYNEQFF. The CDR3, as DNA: TGTGCCAGCAGCGAACAGGGGGCCTCCTACAATGAGCAGTTCTTC.

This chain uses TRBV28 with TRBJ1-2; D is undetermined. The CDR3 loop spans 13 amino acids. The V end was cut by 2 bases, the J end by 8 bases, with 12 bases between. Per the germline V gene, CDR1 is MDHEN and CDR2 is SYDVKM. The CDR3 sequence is CASSLRGIRGYTF. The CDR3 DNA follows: TGTGCCAGCAGTTTACGAGGGATCCGGGGCTACACCTTC.

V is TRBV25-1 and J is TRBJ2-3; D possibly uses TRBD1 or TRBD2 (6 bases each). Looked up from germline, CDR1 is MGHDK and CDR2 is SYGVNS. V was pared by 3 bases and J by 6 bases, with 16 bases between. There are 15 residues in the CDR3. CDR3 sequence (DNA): TGTGCCAGCAGTGAGCCTGGGGGGCGGGCGGATACGCAGTATTTT. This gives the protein CASSEPGGRADTQYF.

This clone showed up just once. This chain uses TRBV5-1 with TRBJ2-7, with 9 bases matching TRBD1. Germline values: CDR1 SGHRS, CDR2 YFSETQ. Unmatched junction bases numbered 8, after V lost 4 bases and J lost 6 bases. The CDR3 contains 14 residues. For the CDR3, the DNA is TGCGCCAGCAGCCAAGGGACAGGGTGGAGCGAGCAGTACTTC. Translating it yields CASSQGTGWSEQYF.

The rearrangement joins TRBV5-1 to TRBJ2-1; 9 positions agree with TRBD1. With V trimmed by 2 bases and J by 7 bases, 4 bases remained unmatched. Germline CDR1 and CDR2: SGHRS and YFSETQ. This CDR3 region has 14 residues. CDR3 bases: TGCGCCAGCAGCTTAATGACAGGGGGGAATGAGCAGTTCTTC. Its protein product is CASSLMTGGNEQFF.

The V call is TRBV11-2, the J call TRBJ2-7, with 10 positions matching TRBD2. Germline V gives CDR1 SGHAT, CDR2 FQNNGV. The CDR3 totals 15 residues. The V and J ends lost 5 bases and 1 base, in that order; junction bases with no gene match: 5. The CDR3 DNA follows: TGTGCCAGCAGCCTGGCAGCGGGAGGGTCCTACGAGCAGTACTTC. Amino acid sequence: CASSLAAGGSYEQYF.

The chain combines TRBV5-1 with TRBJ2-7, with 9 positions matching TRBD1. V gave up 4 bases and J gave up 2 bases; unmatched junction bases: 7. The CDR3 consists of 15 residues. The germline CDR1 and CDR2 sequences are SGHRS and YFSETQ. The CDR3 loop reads CASSTGQGTTYEQYF. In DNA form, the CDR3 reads TGCGCCAGCAGCACGGGACAGGGTACGACCTACGAGCAGTACTTC.

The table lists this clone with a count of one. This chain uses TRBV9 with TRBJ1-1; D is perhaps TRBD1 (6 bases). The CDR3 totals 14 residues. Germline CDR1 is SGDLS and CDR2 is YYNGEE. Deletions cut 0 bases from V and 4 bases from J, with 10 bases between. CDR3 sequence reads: CASSVGQGFTEAFF. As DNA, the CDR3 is TGTGCCAGCAGCGTAGGGCAGGGGTTCACTGAAGCTTTCTTT. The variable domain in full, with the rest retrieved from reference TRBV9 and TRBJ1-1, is DSGVTQTPKHLITATGQRVTLRCSPRSGDLSVYWYQQSLDQGLQFLIQYYNGEERAKGNILERFSAQQFPDLHSELNLSSLELGDSALYFCASSVGQGFTEAFFGQGTRLTVV.

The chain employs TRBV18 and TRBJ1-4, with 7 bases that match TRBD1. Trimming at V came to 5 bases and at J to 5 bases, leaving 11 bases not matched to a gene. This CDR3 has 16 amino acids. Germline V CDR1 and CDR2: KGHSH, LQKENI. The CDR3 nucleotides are TGTGCCAGCTCAAAAGACAGGGCAGGGAACAATGAAAAACTGTTTTTT. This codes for CASSKDRAGNNEKLFF.

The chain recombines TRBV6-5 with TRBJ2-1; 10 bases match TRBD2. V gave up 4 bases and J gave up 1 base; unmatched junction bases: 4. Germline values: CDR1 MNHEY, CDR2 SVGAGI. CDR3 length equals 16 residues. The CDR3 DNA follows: TGTGCCAGCAGTTCGGGGACTAGCGCTTCCTACAATGAGCAGTTCTTC. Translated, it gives CASSSGTSASYNEQFF.

The CDR3 bases are TGTGCCAGCAGAACCGGGACAGGGGGTGAGGGCTACACCTTC. Encoded protein: CASRTGTGGEGYTF. The chain joins TRBV7-2 to TRBJ1-2, with TRBD1 matching over 11 bases. Germline V CDR1 and CDR2: SGHTA, FQGNSA. With 6 bases clipped from V and 8 bases from J, the junction kept 8 bases outside the gene matches. The CDR3 covers 14 residues.

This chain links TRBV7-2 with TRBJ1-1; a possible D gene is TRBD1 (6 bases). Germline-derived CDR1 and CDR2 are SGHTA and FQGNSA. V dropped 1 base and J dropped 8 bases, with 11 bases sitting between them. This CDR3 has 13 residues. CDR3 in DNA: TGTGCCAGCAGCTTAGTTGGGGGGGCGGAAGCTTTCTTT. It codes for CASSLVGGAEAFF. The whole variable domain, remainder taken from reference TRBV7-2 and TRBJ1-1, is GAGVSQSPSNKVTEKGKDVELRCDPISGHTALYWYRQSLGQGLEFLIYFQGNSAPDKSGLPSDRFSAERTGGSVSTLTIQRTQQEDSAVYLCASSLVGGAEAFFGQGTRLTVV.

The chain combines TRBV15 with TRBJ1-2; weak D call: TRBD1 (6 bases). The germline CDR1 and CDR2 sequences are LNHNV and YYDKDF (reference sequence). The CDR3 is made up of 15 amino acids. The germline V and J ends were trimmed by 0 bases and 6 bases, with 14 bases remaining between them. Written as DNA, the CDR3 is TGTGCCACCAGCAGAGATATGGCAGGGGTTAATGGCTACACCTTC. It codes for CATSRDMAGVNGYTF.

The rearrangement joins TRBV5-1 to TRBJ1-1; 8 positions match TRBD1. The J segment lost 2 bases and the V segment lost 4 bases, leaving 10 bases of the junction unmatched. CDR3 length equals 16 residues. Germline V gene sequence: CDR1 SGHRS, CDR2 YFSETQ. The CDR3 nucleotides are TGCGCCAGCAGCACCGGCGCCACAGGGGGTAACACTGAAGCTTTCTTT. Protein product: CASSTGATGGNTEAFF.

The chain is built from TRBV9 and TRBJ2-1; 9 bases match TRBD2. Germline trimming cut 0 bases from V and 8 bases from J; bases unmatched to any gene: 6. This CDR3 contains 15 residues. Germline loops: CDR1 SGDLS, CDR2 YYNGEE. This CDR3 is CASSVGLAGRDEQFF. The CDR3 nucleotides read TGTGCCAGCAGCGTAGGGCTAGCGGGACGCGATGAGCAGTTCTTC. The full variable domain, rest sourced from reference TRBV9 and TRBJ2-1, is DSGVTQTPKHLITATGQRVTLRCSPRSGDLSVYWYQQSLDQGLQFLIQYYNGEERAKGNILERFSAQQFPDLHSELNLSSLELGDSALYFCASSVGLAGRDEQFFGPGTRLTVL.

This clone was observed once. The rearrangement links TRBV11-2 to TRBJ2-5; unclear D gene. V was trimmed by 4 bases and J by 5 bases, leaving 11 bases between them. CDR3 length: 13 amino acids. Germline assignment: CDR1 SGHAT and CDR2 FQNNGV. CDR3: CASSSRAAETQYF. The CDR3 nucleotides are TGTGCCAGCAGCTCCCGGGCGGCGGAGACCCAGTACTTC.

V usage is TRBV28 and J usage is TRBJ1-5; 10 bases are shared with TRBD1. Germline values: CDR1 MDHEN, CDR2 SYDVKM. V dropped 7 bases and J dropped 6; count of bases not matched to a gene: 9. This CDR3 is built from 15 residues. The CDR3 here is CASTSTDRGFQPQHF. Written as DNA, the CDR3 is TGTGCCAGCACCTCAACGGACAGGGGGTTTCAGCCCCAGCATTTT.

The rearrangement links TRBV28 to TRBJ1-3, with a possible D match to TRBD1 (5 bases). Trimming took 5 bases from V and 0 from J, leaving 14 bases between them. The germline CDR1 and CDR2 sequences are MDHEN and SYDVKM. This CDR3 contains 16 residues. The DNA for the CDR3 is TGTGCCAGCAGTCCCCCCGGGGACCCCTCTGGAAACACCATATATTTT. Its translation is CASSPPGDPSGNTIYF.

The DNA for the CDR3 is TGTGCCAGCAGCTTAGAATCCCACTACGAGCAGTACTTC. Residues: CASSLESHYEQYF. The chain combines TRBV7-9 with TRBJ2-7; no clear D. Germline V gives CDR1 SEHNR, CDR2 FQNEAQ (reference sequence). This CDR3 has 13 amino acids. The V end lost 1 base, the J end lost 3 bases, and 7 bases lay between the germline ends.